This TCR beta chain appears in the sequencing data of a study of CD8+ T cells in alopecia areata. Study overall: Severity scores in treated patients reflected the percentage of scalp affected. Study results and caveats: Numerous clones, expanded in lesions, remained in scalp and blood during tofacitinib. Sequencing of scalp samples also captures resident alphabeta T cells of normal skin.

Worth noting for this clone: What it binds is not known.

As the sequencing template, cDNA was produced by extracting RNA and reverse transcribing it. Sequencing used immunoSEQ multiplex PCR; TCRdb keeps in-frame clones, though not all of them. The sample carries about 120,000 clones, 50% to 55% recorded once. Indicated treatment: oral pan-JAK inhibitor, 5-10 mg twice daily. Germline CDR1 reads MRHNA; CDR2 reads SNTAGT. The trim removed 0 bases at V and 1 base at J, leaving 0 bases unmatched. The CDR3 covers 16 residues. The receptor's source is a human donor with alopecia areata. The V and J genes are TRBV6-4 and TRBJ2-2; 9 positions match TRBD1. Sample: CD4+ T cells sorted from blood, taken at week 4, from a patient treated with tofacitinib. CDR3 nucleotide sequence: TGTGCCAGCAGTGACTCGGGACAGGGGAACACCGGGGAGCTGTTTTTT. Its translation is CASSDSGQGNTGELFF.